The text below deals with one TCR beta chain. Its antigen is not identified. This entry belongs to a study of CD8+ T cells in alopecia areata. Across the whole study: For the treated group, dosing was oral tofacitinib at 5 to 10 mg twice daily. Tofacitinib was given for 6 to 18 months, then stopped for 6 months. General study points: In scalp, tofacitinib significantly decreased clonality and expanded CD8+ clones among the top 100. TCR sharing across patients was less clear than in mice, possibly HLA-related.

This sample's treatment: oral pan-JAK inhibitor, 5-10 mg twice daily. CDR3 size: 14 residues. The V segment lost 2 bases and the J segment 9 bases; nucleotides outside the gene matches: 7. Per germline, CDR1 SGHDN and CDR2 FVKESK. Extracted from the samples, RNA was reverse transcribed into cDNA to serve as the sequencing template. Repertoires were generated with immunoSEQ multiplex PCR, while TCRdb's copy carries only in-frame clones and drops some. The table has under 200,000 clones, 50% to 70% seen once. The chain couples TRBV14 to TRBJ2-1; 7 bases map to TRBD2. Sequenced material: CD4+ T cells sorted from blood, taken at week 4, from a patient treated with tofacitinib. This sequence originates from a human donor with alopecia areata. The CDR3 is CASSQPRGLSEQFF. CDR3 nucleotides: TGTGCCAGCAGCCAACCGCGGGGGTTGTCTGAGCAGTTCTTC.